This T cell receptor (beta chain) was observed in a study of radiotherapy plus CTLA-4 blockade in lung cancer (dated by TCRdb to between 2017 and 2018). Concerning the study at large: Objective responses occurred in approximately 19% of enrolled patients, and 31% achieved disease control. Study-wide findings and limitations: Early dynamic changes in blood T cell clones, together with increased serum interferon-beta after radiation, were reported as the strongest predictors of response. After treatment with radiotherapy and ipilimumab, TCR clones that came from tumors expanded in the peripheral blood.

Spanning cysteine to phenylalanine, the CDR3 consists of 13 amino acids. Only the CDR3 DNA stays, 39 bases, in frame from base 1. V lost 5 bases and J lost 10 bases, and the count of bases not matched to a germline gene is 7. Looking up the germline V gene (reference sequence) yields CDR1 MNHEY and CDR2 SMNVEV. The library was obtained by the immunoSEQ multiplex PCR assay. As stored in TCRdb, this immuneACCESS dataset retains in-frame rearrangements with V and J assigned. A fraction of the clones does not appear; measured against another copy, unresolved V genes explain less than half of the discrepancy, and the remainder lacks a known reason. Across this sample there are about 120,000 clones, with more than 65% seen only once. The ten largest account for roughly 5.2% of the sample. A remark on this clone: This receptor's antigen is unknown. No quality values exist for individual bases; no much larger clone is one base distant.

The study tested focal radiation therapy combined with CTLA-4 blockade (ipilimumab) in patients with chemo-refractory metastatic non-small-cell lung cancer. The sequenced sample was peripheral blood, obtained from a patient treated with radiotherapy plus ipilimumab. This chain joins TRBV27 to TRBJ2-1; 8 central nucleotides agree with TRBD2. The TCR sequence derives from a human donor with non-small cell lung cancer who had a partial response to radiotherapy plus ipilimumab. The CDR3 has the sequence CASSISGTPEQFF. The nucleotide sequence reads TGTGCCAGCAGTATTAGCGGGACGCCAGAGCAGTTCTTC.